This T cell receptor beta chain was documented in a study of cytomegalovirus exposure and HLA in healthy donors. This CDR3 contains 16 residues. Germline CDR1 LNHDA, CDR2 SQIVND (reference sequence). Trimming left V 3 bases short and J 3 bases short, with 15 bases between. Vbeta (60) and Jbeta (13) primers were used in the PCR. The assay was immunoSEQ multiplex PCR, and TCRdb's table has in-frame clones only and misses some. The sample lists about 100,000 clones, 75% occurring once. The chain couples TRBV19 to TRBJ1-5, with D unclear. The receptor was isolated from a man aged 50 to 60 in good health and CMV-seronegative. Material: PBMCs. The chain's CDR3 is CASSILRPADNQPQHF. DNA of the CDR3: TGTGCCAGTAGTATTCTGCGGCCGGCGGACAATCAGCCCCAGCATTTT.